This T cell receptor (beta chain) was documented in a study of blood T cell repertoires in COVID-19. Study as a whole: Sites in the United States, Italy and Spain provided acute and convalescent COVID-19 samples. PBMCs, B-cell-depleted T cells, or T cells were the source of the cDNA or gDNA that made up the material.

The germline V gene encodes CDR1 SGHTA and CDR2 FQGTGA. V lost 5 bases and J lost 0; bases outside the gene matches: 4. This CDR3 comprises 15 residues. Original processing methods: It was from reference gene primer amplification that nucleated cell counts were estimated. Repertoires were generated with immunoSEQ multiplex PCR, while TCRdb's copy carries only in-frame clones and drops some. That table furnishes V, J and clone size, whereas the DNA furnished D and trimming. The table has some 220,000 clones, approximately 83% seen once. The receptor comes from a woman aged 25-40 years who had recovered from COVID-19. J is TRBJ1-5 and V is TRBV7-3, with 7 bases that match TRBD1. Sequenced input: peripheral blood. CDR3: CASSDGQASNQPQHF. The CDR3 DNA reads as TGTGCCAGCAGCGATGGACAGGCTAGCAATCAGCCCCAGCATTTT.